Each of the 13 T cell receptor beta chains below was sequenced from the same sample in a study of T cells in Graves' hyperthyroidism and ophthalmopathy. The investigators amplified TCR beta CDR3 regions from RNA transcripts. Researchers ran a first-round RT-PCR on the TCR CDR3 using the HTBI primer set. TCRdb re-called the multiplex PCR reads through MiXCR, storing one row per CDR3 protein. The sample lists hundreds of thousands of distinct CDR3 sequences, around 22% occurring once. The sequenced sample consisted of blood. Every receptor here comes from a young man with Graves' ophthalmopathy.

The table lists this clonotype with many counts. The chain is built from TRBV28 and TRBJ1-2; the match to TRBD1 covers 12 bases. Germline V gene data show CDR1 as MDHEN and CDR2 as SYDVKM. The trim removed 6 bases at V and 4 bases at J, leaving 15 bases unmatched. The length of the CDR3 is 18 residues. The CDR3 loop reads CASRTTGTGGRGGYGYTF. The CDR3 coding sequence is TGTGCCAGCAGAACTACCGGGACAGGGGGCCGAGGAGGCTATGGCTACACCTTC.

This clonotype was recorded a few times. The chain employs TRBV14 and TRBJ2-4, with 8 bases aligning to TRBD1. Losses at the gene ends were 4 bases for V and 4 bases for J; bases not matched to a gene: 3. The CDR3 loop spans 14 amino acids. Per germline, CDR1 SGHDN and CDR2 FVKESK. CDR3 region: CASSPGQAKNIQYF. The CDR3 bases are TGTGCCAGCAGCCCGGGACAGGCTAAAAACATTCAGTACTTC.

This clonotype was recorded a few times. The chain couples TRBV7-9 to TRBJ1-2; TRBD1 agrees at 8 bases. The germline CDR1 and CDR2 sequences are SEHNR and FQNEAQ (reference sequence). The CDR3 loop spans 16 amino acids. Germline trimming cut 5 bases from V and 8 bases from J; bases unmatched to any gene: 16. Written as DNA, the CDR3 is TGTGCCAGCAGCCTCACTCCGGGACAGGCTAGGGGAGGCTACACCTTC. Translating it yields CASSLTPGQARGGYTF. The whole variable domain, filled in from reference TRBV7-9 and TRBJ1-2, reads DTGVSQNPRHKITKRGQNVTFRCDPISEHNRLYWYRQTLGQGPEFLTYFQNEAQLEKSRLLSDRFSAERPKGSFSTLEIQRTEQGDSAMYLCASSLTPGQARGGYTFGSGTRLTVV.

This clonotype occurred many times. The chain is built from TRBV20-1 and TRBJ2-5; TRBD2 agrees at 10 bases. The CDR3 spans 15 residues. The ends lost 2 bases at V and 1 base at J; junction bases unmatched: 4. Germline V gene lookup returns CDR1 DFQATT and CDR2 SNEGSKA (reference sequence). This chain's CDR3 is CSARKGLASQETQYF. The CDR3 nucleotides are TGCAGTGCTAGAAAGGGACTAGCGAGCCAAGAGACCCAGTACTTC.

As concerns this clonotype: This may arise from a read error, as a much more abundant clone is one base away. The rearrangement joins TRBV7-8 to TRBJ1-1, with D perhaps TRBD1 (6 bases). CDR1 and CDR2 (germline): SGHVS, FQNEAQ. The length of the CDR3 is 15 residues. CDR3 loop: CAGSDGQTGSTEAFF. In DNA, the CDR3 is TGTGCCGGCAGCGACGGACAGACGGGGAGCACTGAAGCTTTCTTT.

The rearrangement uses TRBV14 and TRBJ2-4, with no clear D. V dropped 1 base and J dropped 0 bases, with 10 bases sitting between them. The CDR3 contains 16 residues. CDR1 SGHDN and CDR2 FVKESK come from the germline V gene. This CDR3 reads CASSQGARGAKNIQYF. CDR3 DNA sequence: TGTGCCAGCAGCCAAGGGGCCCGCGGAGCCAAAAACATTCAGTACTTC.

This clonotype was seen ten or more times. The CDR3, as DNA: TGTGCCAGCAGTTTGAGGAGGAGGGATACAGGGAATAGGGGTCAGCCCCAGCATTTT. It translates to CASSLRRRDTGNRGQPQHF. V usage is TRBV28 and J usage is TRBJ1-5; possibly TRBD1 for D (6 bases). Trimming stripped 3 bases from V and 6 bases from J, with 27 bases between. The germline V gene has CDR1 MDHEN and CDR2 SYDVKM. The CDR3 length is 19 residues.

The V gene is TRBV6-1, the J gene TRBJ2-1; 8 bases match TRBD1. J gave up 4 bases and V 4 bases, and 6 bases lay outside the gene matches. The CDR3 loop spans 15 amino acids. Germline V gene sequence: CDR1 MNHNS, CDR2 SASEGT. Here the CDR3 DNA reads TGTGCCAGCAGTGCCGGGACAGGCTCTTACAATGAGCAGTTCTTC. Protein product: CASSAGTGSYNEQFF.

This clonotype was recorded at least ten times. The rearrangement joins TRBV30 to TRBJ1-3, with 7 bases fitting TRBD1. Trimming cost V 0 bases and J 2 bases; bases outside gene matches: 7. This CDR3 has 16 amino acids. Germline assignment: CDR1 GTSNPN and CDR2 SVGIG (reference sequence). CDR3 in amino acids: CAWSVYGDRTGNTIYF. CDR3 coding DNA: TGTGCCTGGAGTGTATACGGGGACAGAACTGGAAACACCATATATTTT.

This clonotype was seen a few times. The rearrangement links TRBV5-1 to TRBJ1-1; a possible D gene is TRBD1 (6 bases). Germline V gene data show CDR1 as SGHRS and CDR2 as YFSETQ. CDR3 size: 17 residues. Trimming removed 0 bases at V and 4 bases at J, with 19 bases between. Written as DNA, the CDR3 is TGCGCCAGCAGCTTGGCCAGGGCAGGGGAAGTTTCCACTGAAGCTTTCTTT. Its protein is CASSLARAGEVSTEAFF.

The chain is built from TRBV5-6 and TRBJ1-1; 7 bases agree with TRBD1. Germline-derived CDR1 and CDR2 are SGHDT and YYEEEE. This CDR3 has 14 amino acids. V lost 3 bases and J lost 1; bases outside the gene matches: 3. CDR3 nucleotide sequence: TGTGCCAGCAGCTACACAGGGGCGAACACTGAAGCTTTCTTT. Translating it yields CASSYTGANTEAFF.

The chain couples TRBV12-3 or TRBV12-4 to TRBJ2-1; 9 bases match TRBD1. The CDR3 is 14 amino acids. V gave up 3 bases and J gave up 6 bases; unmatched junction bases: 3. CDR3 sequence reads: CASSFGTGINEQFF. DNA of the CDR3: TGTGCCAGCAGTTTTGGGACAGGGATCAATGAGCAGTTCTTC.

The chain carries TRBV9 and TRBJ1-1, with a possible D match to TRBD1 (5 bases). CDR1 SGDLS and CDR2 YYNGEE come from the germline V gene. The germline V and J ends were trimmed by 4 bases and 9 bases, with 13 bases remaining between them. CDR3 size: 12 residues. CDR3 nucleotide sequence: TGTGCCAGCAGCCGGGGCGAAGGCCAAGCTTTCTTT. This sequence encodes CASSRGEGQAFF.